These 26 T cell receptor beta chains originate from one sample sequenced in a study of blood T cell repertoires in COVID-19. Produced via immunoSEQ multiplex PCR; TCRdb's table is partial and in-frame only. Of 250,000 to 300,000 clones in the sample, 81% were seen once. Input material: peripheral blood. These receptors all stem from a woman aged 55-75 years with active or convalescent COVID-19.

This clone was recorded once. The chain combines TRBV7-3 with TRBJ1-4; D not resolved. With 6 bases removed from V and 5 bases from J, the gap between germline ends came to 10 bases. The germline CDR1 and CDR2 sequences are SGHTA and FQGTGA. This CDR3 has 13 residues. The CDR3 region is CASRTRRNEKLFF. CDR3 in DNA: TGTGCCAGCAGGACCAGGCGCAATGAAAAACTGTTTTTT. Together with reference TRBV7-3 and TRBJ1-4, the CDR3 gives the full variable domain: GAGVSQTPSNKVTEKGKYVELRCDPISGHTALYWYRQSLGQGPEFLIYFQGTGAADDSGLPNDRFFAVRPEGSVSTLKIQRTERGDSAVYLCASRTRRNEKLFFGSGTQLSVL.

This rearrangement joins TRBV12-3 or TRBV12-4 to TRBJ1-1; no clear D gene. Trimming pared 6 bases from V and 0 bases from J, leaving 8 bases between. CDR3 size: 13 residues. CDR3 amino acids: CASSAQMNTEAFF. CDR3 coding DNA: TGTGCCAGCAGCGCCCAGATGAACACTGAAGCTTTCTTT.

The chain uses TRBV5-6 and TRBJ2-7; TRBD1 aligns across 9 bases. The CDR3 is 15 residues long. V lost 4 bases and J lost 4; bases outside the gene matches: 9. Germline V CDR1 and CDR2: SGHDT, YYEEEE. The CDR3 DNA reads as TGTGCCAGCAGCCGCCCGCGACAGGGGGATTACGAGCAGTACTTC. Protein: CASSRPRQGDYEQYF.

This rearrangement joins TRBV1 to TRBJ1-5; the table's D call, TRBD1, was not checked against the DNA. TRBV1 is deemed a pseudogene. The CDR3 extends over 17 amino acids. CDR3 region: CTSSQDYARRGGQPQHF. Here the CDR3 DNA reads TGCACCAGCAGCCAAGATTACGCCCGCCGAGGGGGTCAGCCCCAGCATTTT.

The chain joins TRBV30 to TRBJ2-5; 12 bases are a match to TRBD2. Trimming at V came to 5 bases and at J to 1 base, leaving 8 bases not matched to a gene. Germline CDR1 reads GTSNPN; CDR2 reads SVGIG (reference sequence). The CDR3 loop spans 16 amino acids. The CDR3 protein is CAWDPGLAGPQETQYF. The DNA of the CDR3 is TGTGCCTGGGATCCCGGACTAGCGGGGCCCCAAGAGACCCAGTACTTC.

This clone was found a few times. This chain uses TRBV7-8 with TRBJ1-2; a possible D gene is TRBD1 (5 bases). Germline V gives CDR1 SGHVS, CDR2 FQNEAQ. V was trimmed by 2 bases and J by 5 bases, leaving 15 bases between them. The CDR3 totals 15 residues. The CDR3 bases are TGTGCCAGCAGCTTAAGTTCGGGGGGTGGGTATGGCTACACCTTC. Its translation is CASSLSSGGGYGYTF.

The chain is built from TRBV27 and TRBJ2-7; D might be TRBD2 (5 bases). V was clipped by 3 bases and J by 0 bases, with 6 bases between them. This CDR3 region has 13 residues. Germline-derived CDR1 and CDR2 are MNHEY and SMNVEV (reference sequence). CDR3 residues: CASSLAGSYEQYF. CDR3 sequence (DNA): TGTGCCAGCAGTTTGGCGGGCTCCTACGAGCAGTACTTC.

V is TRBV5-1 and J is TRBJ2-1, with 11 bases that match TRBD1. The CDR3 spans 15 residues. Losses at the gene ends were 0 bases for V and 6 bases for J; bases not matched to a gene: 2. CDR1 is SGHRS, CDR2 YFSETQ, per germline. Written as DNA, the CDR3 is TGCGCCAGCAGCTTGGCAGGGACAGGGGGCAATGAGCAGTTCTTC. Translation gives CASSLAGTGGNEQFF.

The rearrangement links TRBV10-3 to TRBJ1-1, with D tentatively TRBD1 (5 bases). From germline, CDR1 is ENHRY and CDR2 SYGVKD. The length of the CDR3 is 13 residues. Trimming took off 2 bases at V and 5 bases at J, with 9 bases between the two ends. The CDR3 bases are TGTGCCATCAGTGAGCCACAGGTGACTGAAGCTTTCTTT. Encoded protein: CAISEPQVTEAFF.

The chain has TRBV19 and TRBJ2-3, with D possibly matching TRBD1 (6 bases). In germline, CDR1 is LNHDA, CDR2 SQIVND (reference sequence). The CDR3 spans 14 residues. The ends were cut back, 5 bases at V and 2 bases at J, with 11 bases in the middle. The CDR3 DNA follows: TGTGCCAGTAGTGTCGGGACATTCACAGATACGCAGTATTTT. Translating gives CASSVGTFTDTQYF.

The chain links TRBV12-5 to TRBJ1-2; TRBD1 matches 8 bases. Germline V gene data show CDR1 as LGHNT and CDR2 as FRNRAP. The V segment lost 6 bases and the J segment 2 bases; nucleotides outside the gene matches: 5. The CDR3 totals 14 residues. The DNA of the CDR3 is TGTGCTAGTGGCCCCGGACAGGGAAACTATGGCTACACCTTC. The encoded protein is CASGPGQGNYGYTF.

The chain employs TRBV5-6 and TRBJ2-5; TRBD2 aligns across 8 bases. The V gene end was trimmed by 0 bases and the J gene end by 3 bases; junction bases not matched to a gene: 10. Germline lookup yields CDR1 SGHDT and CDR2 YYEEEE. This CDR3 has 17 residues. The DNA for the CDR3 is TGTGCCAGCAGCTTGGACCGTCAGCGGGGGTTTAAAGAGACCCAGTACTTC. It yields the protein CASSLDRQRGFKETQYF. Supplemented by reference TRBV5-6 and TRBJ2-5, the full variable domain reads DAGVTQSPTHLIKTRGQQVTLRCSPKSGHDTVSWYQQALGQGPQFIFQYYEEEERQRGNFPDRFSGHQFPNYSSELNVNALLLGDSALYLCASSLDRQRGFKETQYFGPGTRLLVL.

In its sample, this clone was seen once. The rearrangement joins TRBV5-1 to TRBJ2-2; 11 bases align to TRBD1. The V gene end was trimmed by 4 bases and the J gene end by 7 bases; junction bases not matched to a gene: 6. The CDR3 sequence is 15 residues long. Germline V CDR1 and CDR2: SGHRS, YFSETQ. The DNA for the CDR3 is TGCGCCAGCAGCGGCGCCGGGACAGGGGGCGGGGAGCTGTTTTTT. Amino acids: CASSGAGTGGGELFF. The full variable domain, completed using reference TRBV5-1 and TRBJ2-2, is KAGVTQTPRYLIKTRGQQVTLSCSPISGHRSVSWYQQTPGQGLQFLFEYFSETQRNKGNFPGRFSGRQFSNSRSEMNVSTLELGDSALYLCASSGAGTGGGELFFGEGSRLTVL.

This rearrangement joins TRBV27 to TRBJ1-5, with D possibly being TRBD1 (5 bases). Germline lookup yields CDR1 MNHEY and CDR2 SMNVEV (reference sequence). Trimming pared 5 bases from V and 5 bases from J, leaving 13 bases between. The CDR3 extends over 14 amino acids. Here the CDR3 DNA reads TGTGCCAGCAGTCGCAGGGACTTGGATCAGCCCCAGCATTTT. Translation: CASSRRDLDQPQHF.

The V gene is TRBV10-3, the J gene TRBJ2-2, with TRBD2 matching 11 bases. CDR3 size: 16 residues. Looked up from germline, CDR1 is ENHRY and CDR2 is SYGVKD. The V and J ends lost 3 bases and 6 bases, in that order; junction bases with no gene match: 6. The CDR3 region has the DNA TGTGCCATCAGTGACGCGGGACTAGCGGTCTCCGGGGAGCTGTTTTTT. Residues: CAISDAGLAVSGELFF.

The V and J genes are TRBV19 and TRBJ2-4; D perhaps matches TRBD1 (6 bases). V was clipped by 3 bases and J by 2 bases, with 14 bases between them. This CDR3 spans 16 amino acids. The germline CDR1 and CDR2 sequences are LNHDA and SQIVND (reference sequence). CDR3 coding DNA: TGTGCCAGTAGTATTTGGGGTGGGGACACCAAAAACATTCAGTACTTC. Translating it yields CASSIWGGDTKNIQYF.

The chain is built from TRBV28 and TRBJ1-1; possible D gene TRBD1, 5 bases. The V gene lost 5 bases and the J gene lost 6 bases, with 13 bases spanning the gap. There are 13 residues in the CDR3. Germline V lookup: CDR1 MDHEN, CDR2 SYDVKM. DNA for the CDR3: TGTGCCAGCAGTCTCCGACAGATGGCTGAAGCTTTCTTT. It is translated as CASSLRQMAEAFF.

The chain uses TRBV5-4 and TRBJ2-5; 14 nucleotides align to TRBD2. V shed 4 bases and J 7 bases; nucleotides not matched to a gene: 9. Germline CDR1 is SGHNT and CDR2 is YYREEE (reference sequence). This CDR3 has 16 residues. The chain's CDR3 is CASSQGTSGGMGTQYF. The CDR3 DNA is TGTGCCAGCAGCCAAGGGACTAGCGGGGGAATGGGGACCCAGTACTTC.

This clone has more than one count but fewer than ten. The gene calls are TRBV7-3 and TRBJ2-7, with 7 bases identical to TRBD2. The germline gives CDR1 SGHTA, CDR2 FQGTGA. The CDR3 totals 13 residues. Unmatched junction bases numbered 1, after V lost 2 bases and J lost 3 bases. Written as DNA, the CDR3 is TGTGCCAGCAGCTTAGAGCGGGACTACGAGCAGTACTTC. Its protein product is CASSLERDYEQYF.

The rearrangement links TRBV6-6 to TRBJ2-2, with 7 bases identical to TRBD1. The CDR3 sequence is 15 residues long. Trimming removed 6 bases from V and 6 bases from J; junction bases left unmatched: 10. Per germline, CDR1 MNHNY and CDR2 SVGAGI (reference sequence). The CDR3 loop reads CASSFEQGYAGELFF. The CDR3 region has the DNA TGTGCCAGCAGCTTTGAACAGGGGTACGCCGGGGAGCTGTTTTTT.

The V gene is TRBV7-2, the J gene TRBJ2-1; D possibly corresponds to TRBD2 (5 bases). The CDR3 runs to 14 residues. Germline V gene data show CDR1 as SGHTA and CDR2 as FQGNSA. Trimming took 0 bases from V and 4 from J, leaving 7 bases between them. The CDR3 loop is CASSLAPGYNEQFF. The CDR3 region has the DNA TGTGCCAGCAGCTTAGCCCCGGGGTACAATGAGCAGTTCTTC.

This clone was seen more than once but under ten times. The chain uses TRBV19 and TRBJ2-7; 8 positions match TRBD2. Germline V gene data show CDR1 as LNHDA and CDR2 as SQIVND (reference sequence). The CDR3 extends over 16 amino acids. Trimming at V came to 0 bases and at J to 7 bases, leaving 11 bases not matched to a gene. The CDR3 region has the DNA TGTGCCAGTAGTATAGAGCGCGGGGGGCCCTATTGGGAGCAGTACTTC. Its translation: CASSIERGGPYWEQYF.

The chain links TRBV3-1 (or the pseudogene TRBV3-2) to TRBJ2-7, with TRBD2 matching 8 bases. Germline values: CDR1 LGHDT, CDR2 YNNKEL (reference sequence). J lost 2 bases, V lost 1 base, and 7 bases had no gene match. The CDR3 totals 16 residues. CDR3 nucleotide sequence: TGTGCCAGCAGCCAAGTAGCGGGACTCACTACCTACGAGCAGTACTTC. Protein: CASSQVAGLTTYEQYF.

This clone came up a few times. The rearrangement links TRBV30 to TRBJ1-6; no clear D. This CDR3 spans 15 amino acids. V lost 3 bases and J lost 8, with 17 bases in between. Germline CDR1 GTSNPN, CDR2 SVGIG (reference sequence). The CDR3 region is CAWRPDVTRDSPLHF. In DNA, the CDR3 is TGTGCCTGGAGGCCGGATGTGACGAGGGATTCACCCCTCCACTTT.

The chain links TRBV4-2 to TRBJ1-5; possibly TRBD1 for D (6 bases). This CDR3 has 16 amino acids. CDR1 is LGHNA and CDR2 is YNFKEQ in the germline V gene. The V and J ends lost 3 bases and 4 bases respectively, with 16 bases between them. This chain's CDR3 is CASSHGQGLGNQPQHF. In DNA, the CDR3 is TGTGCCAGCAGCCATGGCCAGGGGTTAGGGAATCAGCCCCAGCATTTT.

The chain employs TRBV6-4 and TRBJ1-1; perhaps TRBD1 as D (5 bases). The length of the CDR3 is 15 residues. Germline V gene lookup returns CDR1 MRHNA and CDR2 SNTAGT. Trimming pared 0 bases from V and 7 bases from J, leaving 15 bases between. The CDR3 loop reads CASSDSWGPPDEAFF. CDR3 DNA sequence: TGTGCCAGCAGTGACTCCTGGGGCCCCCCGGATGAAGCTTTCTTT.